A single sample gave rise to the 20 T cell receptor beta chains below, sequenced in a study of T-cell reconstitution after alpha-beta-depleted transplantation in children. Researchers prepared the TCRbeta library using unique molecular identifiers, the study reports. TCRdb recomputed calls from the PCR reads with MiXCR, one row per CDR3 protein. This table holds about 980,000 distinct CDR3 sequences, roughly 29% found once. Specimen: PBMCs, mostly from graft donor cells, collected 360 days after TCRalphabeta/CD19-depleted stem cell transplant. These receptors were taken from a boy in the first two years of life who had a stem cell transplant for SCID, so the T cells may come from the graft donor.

CDR3 DNA sequence: TGTGCCACTCAACGGGGGAAAGAGACCCAGTACTTC. Amino acid sequence: CATQRGKETQYF. The rearrangement uses TRBV2 and TRBJ2-5; D possibly corresponds to TRBD2 (6 bases). Trimming removed 10 bases at V and 3 bases at J, with 12 bases between. Per germline, CDR1 SNHLY and CDR2 FYNNEI. The CDR3 runs 12 residues.

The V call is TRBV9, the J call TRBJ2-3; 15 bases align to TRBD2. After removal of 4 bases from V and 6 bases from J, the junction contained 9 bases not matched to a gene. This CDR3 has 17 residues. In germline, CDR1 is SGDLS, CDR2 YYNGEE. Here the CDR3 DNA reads TGTGCCAGCAGCTCCGGGACTAGCGGGGGGATGTTGGATACGCAGTATTTT. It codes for CASSSGTSGGMLDTQYF.

The CDR3 reads CASSARGADQETQYF. CDR3 sequence (DNA): TGTGCCAGCAGCGCGAGAGGAGCAGACCAAGAGACCCAGTACTTC. The chain recombines TRBV9 with TRBJ2-5; D unclear. The CDR3 is 15 amino acids. Germline values: CDR1 SGDLS, CDR2 YYNGEE. Trimming removed 3 bases at V and 0 bases at J, with 12 bases between.

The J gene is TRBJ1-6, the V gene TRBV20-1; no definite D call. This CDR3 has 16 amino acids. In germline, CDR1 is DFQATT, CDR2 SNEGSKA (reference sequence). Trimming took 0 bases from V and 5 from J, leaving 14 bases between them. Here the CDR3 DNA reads TGCAGTGCTAGAGAAGGAGGAGTAGTTGATAATTCACCCCTCCACTTT. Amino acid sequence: CSAREGGVVDNSPLHF.

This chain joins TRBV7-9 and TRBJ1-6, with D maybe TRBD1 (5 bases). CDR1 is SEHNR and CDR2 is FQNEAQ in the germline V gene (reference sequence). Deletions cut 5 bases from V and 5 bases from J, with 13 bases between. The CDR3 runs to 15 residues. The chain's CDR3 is CASSPPGANNSPLHF. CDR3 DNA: TGTGCCAGCAGCCCACCCGGGGCCAATAATTCACCCCTCCACTTT. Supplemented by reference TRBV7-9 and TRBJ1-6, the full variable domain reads DTGVSQNPRHKITKRGQNVTFRCDPISEHNRLYWYRQTLGQGPEFLTYFQNEAQLEKSRLLSDRFSAERPKGSFSTLEIQRTEQGDSAMYLCASSPPGANNSPLHFGNGTRLTVT.

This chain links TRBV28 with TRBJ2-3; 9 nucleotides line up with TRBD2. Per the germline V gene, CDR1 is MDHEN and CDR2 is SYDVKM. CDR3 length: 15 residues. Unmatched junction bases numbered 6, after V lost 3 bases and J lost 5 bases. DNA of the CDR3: TGTGCCAGCAGTTTTTCGCGGGGGGGCAAAGATACGCAGTATTTT. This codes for CASSFSRGGKDTQYF.

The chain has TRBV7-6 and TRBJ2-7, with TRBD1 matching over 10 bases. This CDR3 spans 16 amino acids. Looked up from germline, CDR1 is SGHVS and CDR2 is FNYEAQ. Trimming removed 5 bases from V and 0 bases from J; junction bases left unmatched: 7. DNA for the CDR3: TGTGCCAGCAGCCCCGGGACAGGGGTGCTCTCCTACGAGCAGTACTTC. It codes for CASSPGTGVLSYEQYF.

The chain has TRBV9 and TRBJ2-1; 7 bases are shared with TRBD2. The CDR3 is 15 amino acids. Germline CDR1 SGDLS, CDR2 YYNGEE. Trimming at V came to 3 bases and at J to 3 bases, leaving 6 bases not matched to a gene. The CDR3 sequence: CASSASGPFYNEQFF. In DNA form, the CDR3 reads TGTGCCAGCAGCGCTAGCGGACCCTTCTACAATGAGCAGTTCTTC.

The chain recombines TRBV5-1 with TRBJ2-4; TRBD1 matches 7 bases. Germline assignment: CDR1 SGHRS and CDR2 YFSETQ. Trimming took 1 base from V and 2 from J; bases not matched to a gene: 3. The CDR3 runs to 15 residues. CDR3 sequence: CASSLTGETKNIQYF. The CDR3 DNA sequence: TGCGCCAGCAGCTTGACAGGGGAGACCAAAAACATTCAGTACTTC.

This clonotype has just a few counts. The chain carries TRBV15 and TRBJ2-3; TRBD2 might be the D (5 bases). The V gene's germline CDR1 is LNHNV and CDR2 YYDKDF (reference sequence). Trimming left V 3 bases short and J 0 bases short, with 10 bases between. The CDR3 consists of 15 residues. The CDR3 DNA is TGTGCCACCAGCAGGGGAGCGAGTAGCACAGATACGCAGTATTTT. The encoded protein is CATSRGASSTDTQYF.

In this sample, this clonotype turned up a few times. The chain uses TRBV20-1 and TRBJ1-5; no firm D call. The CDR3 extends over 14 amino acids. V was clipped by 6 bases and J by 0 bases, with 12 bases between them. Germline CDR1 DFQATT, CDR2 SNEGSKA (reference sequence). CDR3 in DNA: TGCAGTGCCCAGGCGGACTATAGCAATCAGCCCCAGCATTTT. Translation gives CSAQADYSNQPQHF.

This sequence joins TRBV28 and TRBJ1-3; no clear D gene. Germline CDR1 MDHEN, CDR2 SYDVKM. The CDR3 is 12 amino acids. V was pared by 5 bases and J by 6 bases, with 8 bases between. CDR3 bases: TGTGCCAGCAGTCCACCGGAAAACACCATATATTTT. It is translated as CASSPPENTIYF.

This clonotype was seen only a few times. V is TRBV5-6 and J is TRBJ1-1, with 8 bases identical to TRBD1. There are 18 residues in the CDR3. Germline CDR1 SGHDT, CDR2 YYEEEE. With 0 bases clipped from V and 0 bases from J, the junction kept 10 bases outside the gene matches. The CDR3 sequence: CASSLGPWDRSMNTEAFF. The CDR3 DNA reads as TGTGCCAGCAGCTTGGGTCCATGGGACAGGTCAATGAACACTGAAGCTTTCTTT.

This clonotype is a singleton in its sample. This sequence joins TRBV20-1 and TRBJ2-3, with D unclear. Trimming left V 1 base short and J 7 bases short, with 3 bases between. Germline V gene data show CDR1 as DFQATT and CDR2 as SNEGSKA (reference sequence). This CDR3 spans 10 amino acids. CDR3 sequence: CSARGNTQYF. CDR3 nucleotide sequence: TGCAGTGCTAGAGGTAATACGCAGTATTTT.

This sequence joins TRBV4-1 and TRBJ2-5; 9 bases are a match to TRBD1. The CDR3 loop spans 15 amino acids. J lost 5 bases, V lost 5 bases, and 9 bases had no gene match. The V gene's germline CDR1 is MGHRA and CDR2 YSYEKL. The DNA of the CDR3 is TGCGCCAGCAGCGAGGGGACAGGGATTCGGGAGACCCAGTACTTC. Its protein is CASSEGTGIRETQYF.

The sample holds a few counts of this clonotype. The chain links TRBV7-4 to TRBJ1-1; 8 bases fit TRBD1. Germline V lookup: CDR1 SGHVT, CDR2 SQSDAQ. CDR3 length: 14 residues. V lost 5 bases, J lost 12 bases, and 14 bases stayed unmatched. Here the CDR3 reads CASSPNSADRVTFF. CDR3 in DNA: TGTGCCAGCAGCCCAAACTCCGCGGACAGGGTTACTTTCTTT.

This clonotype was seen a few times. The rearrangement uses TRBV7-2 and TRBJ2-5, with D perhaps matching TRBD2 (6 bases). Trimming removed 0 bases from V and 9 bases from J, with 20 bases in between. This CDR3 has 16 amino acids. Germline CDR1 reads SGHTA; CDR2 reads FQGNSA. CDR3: CASSLAGGLTAEAQYF. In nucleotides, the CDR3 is TGTGCCAGCAGCTTAGCGGGGGGACTCACGGCCGAGGCCCAGTACTTC.

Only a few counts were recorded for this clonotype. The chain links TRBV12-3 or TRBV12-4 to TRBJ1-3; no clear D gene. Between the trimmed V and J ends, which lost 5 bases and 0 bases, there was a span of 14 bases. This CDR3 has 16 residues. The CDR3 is CASSHPGRLSGNTIYF. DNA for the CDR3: TGTGCCAGCAGTCACCCCGGGCGGCTCTCTGGAAACACCATATATTTT.

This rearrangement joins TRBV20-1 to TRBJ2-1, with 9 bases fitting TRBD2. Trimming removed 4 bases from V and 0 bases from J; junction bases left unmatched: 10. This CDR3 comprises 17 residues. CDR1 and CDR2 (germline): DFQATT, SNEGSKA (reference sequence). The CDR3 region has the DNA TGCAGTGCTAAGATCGTAGCGGGGGCCATCTCCTACAATGAGCAGTTCTTC. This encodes CSAKIVAGAISYNEQFF.

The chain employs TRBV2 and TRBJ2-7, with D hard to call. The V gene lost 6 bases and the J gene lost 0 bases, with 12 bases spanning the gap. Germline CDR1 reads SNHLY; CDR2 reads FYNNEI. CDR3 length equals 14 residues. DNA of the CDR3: TGTGCCAGCAGCCCCCTGAGGAGCTCCTACGAGCAGTACTTC. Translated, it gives CASSPLRSSYEQYF.